Presented here are 16 T cell receptor beta chains from one specimen sequenced in a study of cytomegalovirus exposure and HLA in healthy donors. Use of 60 Vbeta and 13 Jbeta primers characterized the PCR. Clones were read by immunoSEQ multiplex PCR, and TCRdb kept only the in-frame ones, dropping some. The sample includes about 210,000 clones. Input material: PBMCs. The receptors originated from a woman in her thirties in good health and CMV-seropositive.

The rearrangement joins TRBV5-1 to TRBJ2-7; perhaps TRBD1 as D (5 bases). This CDR3 region has 13 residues. Germline values: CDR1 SGHRS, CDR2 YFSETQ. V lost 2 bases to trimming and J lost 2 bases, with 8 bases between them. DNA for the CDR3: TGCGCCAGCAGCTTTCAGGGTGCCTACGAGCAGTACTTC. Encoded protein: CASSFQGAYEQYF.

This chain links TRBV25-1 with TRBJ2-7; D may be TRBD1 (6 bases). The CDR3 is 15 amino acids. V lost 4 bases, J lost 3 bases, and 16 bases lay in between. Germline V gene data show CDR1 as MGHDK and CDR2 as SYGVNS. This chain's CDR3 is CASSVGLTGFYEQYF. In nucleotides, the CDR3 is TGTGCCAGCAGTGTTGGGTTGACAGGATTCTACGAGCAGTACTTC.

CDR3 sequence reads: CASSSGQGGPETDQPQHF. The CDR3 DNA is TGTGCCAGCAGCTCGGGACAGGGAGGGCCGGAGACGGATCAGCCCCAGCATTTT. V and J are TRBV5-6 and TRBJ1-5; TRBD1 agrees at 9 bases. The germline CDR1 and CDR2 sequences are SGHDT and YYEEEE. The CDR3 has 18 amino acids. J was trimmed by 5 bases and V by 3 bases; bases with no gene match: 15. The entire variable domain, with the rest obtained from reference TRBV5-6 and TRBJ1-5, is as follows: DAGVTQSPTHLIKTRGQQVTLRCSPKSGHDTVSWYQQALGQGPQFIFQYYEEEERQRGNFPDRFSGHQFPNYSSELNVNALLLGDSALYLCASSSGQGGPETDQPQHFGDGTRLSIL.

The chain carries TRBV4-1 and TRBJ2-5; D not certain. Trimming stripped 0 bases from V and 3 bases from J, with 11 bases between. In germline, CDR1 is MGHRA, CDR2 YSYEKL. The length of the CDR3 is 15 residues. CDR3 DNA: TGCGCCAGCAGCCAAGAGGCTCGTCGGGAAGAGACCCAGTACTTC. This codes for CASSQEARREETQYF.

This chain joins TRBV6-1 and TRBJ2-1; tentative D call: TRBD1 (7 bases). Germline V CDR1 and CDR2: MNHNS, SASEGT. V shed 6 bases and J shed 7 bases, with 19 bases lying between them. The CDR3 spans 15 residues. In DNA form, the CDR3 reads TGTGCCAGCAGACTCTTTCCCCAGGGGGGAAATGAGCAGTTCTTC. Its translation is CASRLFPQGGNEQFF.

In nucleotides, the CDR3 is TGTGCCAGCAGTTTTGGAGGGACGAACACTGAAGCTTTCTTT. This encodes CASSFGGTNTEAFF. The chain is built from TRBV28 and TRBJ1-1, with a weak D call TRBD1 (5 bases). Germline values: CDR1 MDHEN, CDR2 SYDVKM. The CDR3 spans 14 residues. With 3 bases removed from V and 1 base from J, the gap between germline ends came to 9 bases.

The genes are TRBV5-1 and TRBJ1-4; TRBD1 is a possible D gene (5 bases). Trimming shortened V by 2 bases and J by 5 bases, and 16 bases separated the two germline ends. Germline V gene sequence: CDR1 SGHRS, CDR2 YFSETQ. This CDR3 is built from 16 residues. The DNA for the CDR3 is TGCGCCAGCAGCTTACAAAGGGGCGCATCCAATGAAAAACTGTTTTTT. This codes for CASSLQRGASNEKLFF.

The chain has TRBV30 and TRBJ2-3, with 7 nucleotides matching TRBD2. From germline, CDR1 is GTSNPN and CDR2 SVGIG (reference sequence). J was trimmed by 3 bases and V by 5 bases; bases with no gene match: 11. The CDR3 totals 15 residues. DNA of the CDR3: TGTGCCTGGTTAACCTTTGGCGGGAGTACAGATACGCAGTATTTT. It specifies CAWLTFGGSTDTQYF.

CDR3 region: CASKRLAGVAADTQYF. The DNA of the CDR3 is TGCGCCAGCAAACGACTAGCGGGAGTCGCCGCAGATACGCAGTATTTT. The rearrangement joins TRBV4-3 to TRBJ2-3; 12 bases match TRBD2. The ends lost 7 bases at V and 4 bases at J; junction bases unmatched: 9. Germline assignment: CDR1 LGHNA and CDR2 YSLEER. This CDR3 contains 16 residues.

J is TRBJ1-2 and V is TRBV10-1; TRBD1 might be the D (5 bases). CDR3 length: 17 residues. Germline lookup yields CDR1 WNHNN and CDR2 SYGVQD (reference sequence). V was clipped by 0 bases and J by 0 bases, with 14 bases between them. The CDR3, as DNA: TGCGCCAGCAGTGAGTCCCGGGACTGGGGCCCTAACTATGGCTACACCTTC. Residues: CASSESRDWGPNYGYTF.

The chain uses TRBV2 and TRBJ2-7; TRBD2 is a possible D gene (6 bases). Deletions cut 6 bases from V and 0 bases from J, with 9 bases between. CDR1 is SNHLY and CDR2 is FYNNEI in the germline V gene. The CDR3 has 13 amino acids. CDR3 coding DNA: TGTGCCAGCAGGAGCGGGCCCTCCTACGAGCAGTACTTC. This sequence encodes CASRSGPSYEQYF.

This chain links TRBV6-1 with TRBJ1-2; 7 nucleotides line up with TRBD1. This CDR3 comprises 15 residues. CDR1 MNHNS and CDR2 SASEGT come from the germline V gene. Trimming took 2 bases from V and 7 from J; bases not matched to a gene: 10. CDR3 residues: CASSERQQGSGGYTF. CDR3 sequence (DNA): TGTGCCAGCAGTGAAAGGCAACAGGGGAGTGGTGGCTACACCTTC.

V and J are TRBV28 and TRBJ2-4, with D possibly TRBD2 on 5 matching bases. The germline V gene encodes CDR1 MDHEN and CDR2 SYDVKM. Trimming cost V 5 bases and J 9 bases, with 14 bases left between them. The CDR3 spans 13 residues. Here the CDR3 DNA reads TGTGCCAGCAGTAGGGCAGCTCGGGGCATTCAGTACTTC. Its translation: CASSRAARGIQYF.

For this clone: The identical CDR3 is also encoded by other nucleotide sequences in the sample. The chain links TRBV5-1 to TRBJ1-5; maybe TRBD1 (5 bases). Between the trimmed V and J ends, which lost 0 bases and 2 bases, there was a span of 6 bases. The CDR3 sequence is 14 residues long. The germline V gene has CDR1 SGHRS and CDR2 YFSETQ. The CDR3 DNA reads TGCGCCAGCAGCTTGGAAGGGGGCAATCAGCCCCAGCATTTT. This encodes CASSLEGGNQPQHF. Full variable domain (missing parts from reference TRBV5-1 and TRBJ1-5): KAGVTQTPRYLIKTRGQQVTLSCSPISGHRSVSWYQQTPGQGLQFLFEYFSETQRNKGNFPGRFSGRQFSNSRSEMNVSTLELGDSALYLCASSLEGGNQPQHFGDGTRLSIL.

This chain connects TRBV2 to TRBJ1-4; TRBD1 matches at 9 bases. The ends lost 6 bases at V and 7 bases at J; junction bases unmatched: 9. Germline CDR1 is SNHLY and CDR2 is FYNNEI. The CDR3 spans 15 residues. CDR3 sequence (DNA): TGTGCCAGCAGCGGCATAACAGGGGGCCTTGAAAAACTGTTTTTT. The encoded protein is CASSGITGGLEKLFF.

The gene calls are TRBV19 and TRBJ2-2; TRBD2 aligns across 8 bases. The CDR3 contains 14 residues. Germline loops: CDR1 LNHDA, CDR2 SQIVND (reference sequence). J was trimmed by 1 base and V by 8 bases; bases with no gene match: 3. This CDR3 reads CASAGLGNTGELFF. The DNA of the CDR3 is TGTGCCAGTGCGGGACTAGGGAACACCGGGGAGCTGTTTTTT.